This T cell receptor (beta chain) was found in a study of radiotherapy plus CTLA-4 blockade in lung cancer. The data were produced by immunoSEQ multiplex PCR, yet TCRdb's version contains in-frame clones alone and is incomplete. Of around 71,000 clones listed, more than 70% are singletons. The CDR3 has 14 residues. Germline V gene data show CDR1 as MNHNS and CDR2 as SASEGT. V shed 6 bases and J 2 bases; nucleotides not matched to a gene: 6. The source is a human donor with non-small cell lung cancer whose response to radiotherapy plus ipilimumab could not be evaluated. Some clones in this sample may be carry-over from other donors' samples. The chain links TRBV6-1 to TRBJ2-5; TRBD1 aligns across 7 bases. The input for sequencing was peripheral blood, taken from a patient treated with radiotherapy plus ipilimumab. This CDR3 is CASRRRQGQETQYF. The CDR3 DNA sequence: TGTGCCAGCAGACGTAGACAGGGTCAAGAGACCCAGTACTTC.